The 23 T cell receptor beta chains reported below all come from one sample, sequenced in a study of blood T cells in healthy people across ages (dated by TCRdb to 2014 to 2015). The receptor library was made with 5' RACE. The data were produced on an Illumina HiSeq 2500. The second PCR ran for about 7 to 11 cycles and used a J-beta primer mix along with a sample-barcoded 5' primer. TCRdb reanalyzed the raw reads on its own, using fastp at Q25 for trimming and MiXCR for clone calling, and kept in-frame beta chains. Duplicate CDR3 protein sequences are folded into a single record with the most common DNA and genes. The sample table lists approximately 900,000 distinct CDR3 sequences, approximately 32% of them with a count of one. Roughly 10% of the sample lies in the top ten. This sample also appeared in a second study, on T cells of mothers and their children.

The sequenced sample was blood. The receptors originated from a woman in her forties in good health.

V usage is TRBV7-9 and J usage is TRBJ1-1, with unresolved D. The germline CDR1 and CDR2 sequences are SEHNR and FQNEAQ (reference sequence). The CDR3 consists of 15 residues. V lost 3 bases, J lost 3 bases, and 14 bases lay in between. DNA for the CDR3: TGTGCCAGCAGCTTGGGGTGGGGTGAGGACACTGAAGCTTTCTTT. This gives the protein CASSLGWGEDTEAFF. The full variable domain, in which reference TRBV7-9 and TRBJ1-1 provide the parts outside the CDR3, is DTGVSQNPRHKITKRGQNVTFRCDPISEHNRLYWYRQTLGQGPEFLTYFQNEAQLEKSRLLSDRFSAERPKGSFSTLEIQRTEQGDSAMYLCASSLGWGEDTEAFFGQGTRLTVV.

V is TRBV7-2 and J is TRBJ2-7; D gene uncertain. Germline V gene sequence: CDR1 SGHTA, CDR2 FQGNSA. The CDR3 length is 12 residues. With 3 bases removed from V and 3 bases from J, the gap between germline ends came to 6 bases. As DNA, the CDR3 is TGTGCCAGCAGCTTCTTCGGCTACGAGCAGTACTTC. Translated: CASSFFGYEQYF.

A few counts support this clonotype. The chain recombines TRBV4-3 with TRBJ1-2, with 7 positions matching TRBD1. The ends lost 2 bases at V and 2 bases at J; junction bases unmatched: 11. Germline CDR1 is LGHNA and CDR2 is YSLEER. The CDR3 covers 17 residues. This chain's CDR3 is CASSQMDRDRGNYGYTF. The CDR3 DNA reads as TGCGCCAGCAGCCAAATGGATAGGGACAGAGGAAACTATGGCTACACCTTC.

The J gene is TRBJ2-7, the V gene TRBV12-3 or TRBV12-4; 10 bases are shared with TRBD1. J was trimmed by 4 bases and V by 5 bases; bases with no gene match: 8. This CDR3 spans 15 amino acids. CDR3 sequence: CASSPGTGVNYEQYF. The CDR3 DNA reads as TGTGCCAGCAGTCCGGGGACAGGGGTTAATTACGAGCAGTACTTC.

This chain links TRBV12-5 with TRBJ1-5; 9 bases are a match to TRBD1. This CDR3 is 15 amino acids long. V lost 5 bases to trimming and J lost 6 bases; unmatched junction nucleotides: 8. Germline V gene data show CDR1 as LGHNT and CDR2 as FRNRAP. The DNA of the CDR3 is TGTGCTAGTGGTCAGGGACAGGGTCCCGCTCAGCCCCAGCATTTT. This translates into CASGQGQGPAQPQHF.

Note on this clonotype: At one of its ends the junction is not consistent with the germline gene, which may arise from a read error. This rearrangement joins TRBV20-1 to TRBJ2-1; D may correspond to TRBD1 or TRBD2 (5 bases each). This CDR3 is built from 13 residues. Germline V gives CDR1 DFQATT, CDR2 SNEGSKA (reference sequence). The CDR3 DNA reads TGCGGTGCTTGGGGACCCAGCTCCTACGAGCAGTTCTTC. It codes for CGAWGPSSYEQFF.

This chain joins TRBV20-1 and TRBJ1-1; 7 bases map to TRBD1. Germline CDR1 and CDR2: DFQATT and SNEGSKA (reference sequence). Losses at the gene ends were 5 bases for V and 3 bases for J; bases not matched to a gene: 9. The CDR3 is 14 residues long. The CDR3 loop reads CSAVAYDRDTEAFF. The CDR3 region has the DNA TGCAGTGCTGTAGCTTACGACAGGGACACTGAAGCTTTCTTT.

The chain employs TRBV12-3 or TRBV12-4 and TRBJ1-1; 7 bases align to TRBD1. This CDR3 has 19 residues. V was clipped by 6 bases and J by 9 bases; unmatched bases: 28. CDR3 protein: CASSPILSRDSPSPFKAFF. CDR3 in DNA: TGTGCCAGCAGCCCGATCCTTTCCCGGGACAGCCCTTCACCTTTCAAAGCTTTCTTT.

At least ten counts were recorded for this clonotype. The rearrangement links TRBV28 to TRBJ2-5; D not certain. The CDR3 covers 15 residues. In germline, CDR1 is MDHEN, CDR2 SYDVKM. V was clipped by 5 bases and J by 4 bases, with 17 bases between them. In nucleotides, the CDR3 is TGTGCCAGCAGTAAGTTACCCAACACGAGAGAGACCCAGTACTTC. This encodes CASSKLPNTRETQYF.

This clonotype occurred a few times. The rearrangement links TRBV12-3 or TRBV12-4 to TRBJ2-2; D remains unclear. The CDR3 runs 15 residues. V lost 5 bases, J lost 1 base, and 11 bases lay in between. The CDR3 protein is CASSKDTMNTGELFF. Written as DNA, the CDR3 is TGTGCCAGCAGTAAAGACACAATGAACACCGGGGAGCTGTTTTTT.

CDR3 protein: CASSLQGQGYGGELFF. The CDR3 nucleotides read TGTGCCAGCAGTTTGCAGGGACAGGGGTATGGCGGGGAGCTGTTTTTT. The chain employs TRBV28 and TRBJ2-2; 10 bases fit TRBD1. Per the germline V gene, CDR1 is MDHEN and CDR2 is SYDVKM. CDR3 size: 16 residues. Losses at the gene ends were 3 bases for V and 7 bases for J; bases not matched to a gene: 8.

This clonotype was observed at least ten times. The chain links TRBV29-1 to TRBJ2-1, with 12 positions matching TRBD2. The V segment lost 3 bases and the J segment 7 bases; nucleotides outside the gene matches: 10. The germline CDR1 and CDR2 sequences are SQVTM and ANQGSEA. The CDR3 runs 16 residues. In nucleotides, the CDR3 is TGCAGCGTTGACGAAACTAGCGGGGGGTCTGGGAATGAGCAGTTCTTC. It codes for CSVDETSGGSGNEQFF.

The gene calls are TRBV4-3 and TRBJ1-2; D gene unclear. CDR1 is LGHNA, CDR2 YSLEER, per germline. The CDR3 sequence is 15 residues long. V lost 1 base to trimming and J lost 7 bases, with 16 bases between them. Here the CDR3 reads CASSQGWQRASGYTF. The CDR3 DNA follows: TGCGCCAGCAGCCAAGGTTGGCAGCGGGCCTCTGGCTACACCTTC.

V usage is TRBV29-1 and J usage is TRBJ2-3; D is undetermined. This CDR3 comprises 14 residues. V gave up 4 bases and J gave up 0 bases, with 11 bases separating them. Germline V gene lookup returns CDR1 SQVTM and CDR2 ANQGSEA. The CDR3 bases are TGCAGCGTTGGAGCCCCGTCAAGCACAGATACGCAGTATTTT. Its translation: CSVGAPSSTDTQYF.

Of note for this clonotype: At one end, the junction sequence differs from germline, possibly due to a read error. The chain joins TRBV7-2 to TRBJ2-7; D is perhaps TRBD2 (6 bases). Germline V lookup: CDR1 SGHTA, CDR2 FQGNSA. This CDR3 comprises 14 residues. As DNA, the CDR3 is TGTGCCAGCAGCTTAGAGGGAGCGGACTACCAGCAGTACTTC. Amino acid sequence: CASSLEGADYQQYF.

This clonotype has a count of ten or more. The genes are TRBV7-9 and TRBJ1-2; a weak D match, TRBD1 (5 bases). This CDR3 has 15 residues. Per germline, CDR1 SEHNR and CDR2 FQNEAQ (reference sequence). Trimming took off 5 bases at V and 0 bases at J, with 13 bases between the two ends. CDR3 in DNA: TGTGCCAGCAGCCCCAGCGGGACGGCTAACTATGGCTACACCTTC. As protein: CASSPSGTANYGYTF.

About this clonotype: This clone may be a read error of a much larger clone one base away. The rearrangement uses TRBV5-1 and TRBJ2-3, with D uncertain. CDR3 length: 13 amino acids. V dropped 5 bases and J dropped 2 bases, with 9 bases sitting between them. Per the germline V gene, CDR1 is SGHRS and CDR2 is YFSETQ. The CDR3 DNA is TGCGCCAGCAGTCAGGACGACACAGATACGCAGTATTTT. Amino acid sequence: CASSQDDTDTQYF.

This clonotype occurred a few times. The rearrangement uses TRBV7-8 and TRBJ2-1; 8 bases match TRBD2. Germline loops: CDR1 SGHVS, CDR2 FQNEAQ. The CDR3 covers 16 residues. V lost 4 bases to trimming and J lost 2 bases; unmatched junction nucleotides: 7. The CDR3 sequence is CASSYTAGGAYNEQFF. The DNA of the CDR3 is TGTGCCAGCAGCTATACCGCGGGGGGTGCCTACAATGAGCAGTTCTTC.

The table lists this clonotype with many counts. This chain connects TRBV4-1 to TRBJ2-1; possibly TRBD1 or TRBD2 for D (5 bases each). V gave up 2 bases and J gave up 5 bases, with 10 bases separating them. This CDR3 is built from 14 residues. Germline assignment: CDR1 MGHRA and CDR2 YSYEKL. As DNA, the CDR3 is TGCGCCAGCAGCCAATGGGGACGGAACAATGAGCAGTTCTTC. Protein sequence: CASSQWGRNNEQFF.

This clonotype was seen repeatedly, ten times or more. Its ends do not fully match the called genes, so a read error is possible. The chain couples TRBV12-3 or TRBV12-4 to TRBJ1-5; D ambiguous. The CDR3 sequence is 15 residues long. CDR3 DNA: TGTGCCAGCAGTACAACAGAGGGCCCTAATCAGCGCCAGCATTTT. Protein: CASSTTEGPNQRQHF.

This chain connects TRBV29-1 to TRBJ2-1; D call uncertain. Germline CDR1 reads SQVTM; CDR2 reads ANQGSEA. This CDR3 is built from 12 residues. V was shortened by 0 bases and J by 15 bases, with 15 bases between the two germline ends. CDR3 nucleotides: TGCAGCGTTGAAGAGGGCCCCCGGGTCCGGTTCTTC. It encodes CSVEEGPRVRFF.

The table lists this clonotype with a few counts. V usage is TRBV7-2 and J usage is TRBJ1-2; D remains ambiguous. Between the trimmed V and J ends, which lost 9 bases and 2 bases, there was a span of 16 bases. The CDR3 consists of 14 residues. The germline V gene encodes CDR1 SGHTA and CDR2 FQGNSA. The CDR3 nucleotides read TGTGCCAGTCATGGGCCGGGCCAGAACTATGGCTACACCTTC. This encodes CASHGPGQNYGYTF.

There are a few counts of this clonotype. V and J are TRBV10-3 and TRBJ2-4; either TRBD1 or TRBD2 may fit D (5 bases each). CDR1 and CDR2 (germline): ENHRY, SYGVKD. V was clipped by 3 bases and J by 0 bases, with 15 bases between them. The CDR3 length is 17 residues. The CDR3 region has the DNA TGTGCCATCAGTGATGGGGGAACAGACCTAGCCAAAAACATTCAGTACTTC. Translating gives CAISDGGTDLAKNIQYF.